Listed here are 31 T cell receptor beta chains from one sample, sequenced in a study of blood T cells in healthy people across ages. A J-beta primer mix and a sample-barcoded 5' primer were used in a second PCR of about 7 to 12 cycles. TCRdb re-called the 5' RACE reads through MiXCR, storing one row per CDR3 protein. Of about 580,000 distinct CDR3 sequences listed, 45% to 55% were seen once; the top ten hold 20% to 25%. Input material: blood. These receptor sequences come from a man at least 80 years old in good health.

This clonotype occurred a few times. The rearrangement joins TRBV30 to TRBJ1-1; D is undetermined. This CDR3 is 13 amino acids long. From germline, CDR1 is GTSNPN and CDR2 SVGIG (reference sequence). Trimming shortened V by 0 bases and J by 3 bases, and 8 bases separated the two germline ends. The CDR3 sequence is CAWSVLDYTEAFF. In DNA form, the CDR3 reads TGTGCCTGGAGTGTACTGGACTACACTGAAGCTTTCTTT.

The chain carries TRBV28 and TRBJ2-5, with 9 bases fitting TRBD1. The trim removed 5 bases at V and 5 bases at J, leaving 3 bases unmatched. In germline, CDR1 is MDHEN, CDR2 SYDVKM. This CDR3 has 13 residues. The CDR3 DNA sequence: TGTGCCAGCAGTATACAGGGGGCGGAGACCCAGTACTTC. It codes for CASSIQGAETQYF. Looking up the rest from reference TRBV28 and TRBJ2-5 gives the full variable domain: DVKVTQSSRYLVKRTGEKVFLECVQDMDHENMFWYRQDPGLGLRLIYFSYDVKMKEKGDIPEGYSVSREKKERFSLILESASTNQTSMYLCASSIQGAETQYFGPGTRLLVL.

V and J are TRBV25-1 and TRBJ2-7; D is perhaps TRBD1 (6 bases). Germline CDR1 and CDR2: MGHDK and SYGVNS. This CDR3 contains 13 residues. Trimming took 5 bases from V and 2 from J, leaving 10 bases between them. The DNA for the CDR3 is TGTGCCAGCAGTCACAGGGCAACCTACGAGCAGTACTTC. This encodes CASSHRATYEQYF.

CDR3 protein: CASSTRSQFTDTQYF. The CDR3 DNA is TGTGCCAGCAGTACCAGGAGTCAGTTCACAGATACGCAGTATTTT. This chain joins TRBV12-3 or TRBV12-4 and TRBJ2-3; D uncertain. This CDR3 contains 15 residues. Trimming took off 5 bases at V and 2 bases at J, with 14 bases between the two ends.

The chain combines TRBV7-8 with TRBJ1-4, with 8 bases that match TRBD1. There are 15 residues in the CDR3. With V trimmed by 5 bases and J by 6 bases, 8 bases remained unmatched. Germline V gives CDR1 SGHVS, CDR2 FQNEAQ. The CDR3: CASSVNRGRDEKLFF. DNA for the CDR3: TGTGCCAGCAGCGTAAACAGGGGGAGGGATGAAAAACTGTTTTTT.

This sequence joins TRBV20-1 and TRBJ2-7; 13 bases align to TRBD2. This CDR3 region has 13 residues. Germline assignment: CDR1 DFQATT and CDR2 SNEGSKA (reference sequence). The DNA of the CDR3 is TGCAGCTCGAGACTAGCGGGAGGCCACGAGCAGTACTTC. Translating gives CSSRLAGGHEQYF.

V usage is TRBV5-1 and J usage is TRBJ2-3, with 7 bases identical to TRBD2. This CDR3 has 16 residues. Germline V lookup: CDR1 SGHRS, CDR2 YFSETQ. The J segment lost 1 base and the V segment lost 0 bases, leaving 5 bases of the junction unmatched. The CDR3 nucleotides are TGCGCCAGCAGCTTGGTAGCGGGCCGGGGCACAGATACGCAGTATTTT. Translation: CASSLVAGRGTDTQYF.

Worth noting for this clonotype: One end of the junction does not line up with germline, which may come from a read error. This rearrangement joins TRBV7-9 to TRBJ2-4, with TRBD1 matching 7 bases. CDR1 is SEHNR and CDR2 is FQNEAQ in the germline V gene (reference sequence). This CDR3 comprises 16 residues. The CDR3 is CASSLGGGIAKNVQYF. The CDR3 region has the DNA TGTGCCAGCAGCTTAGGAGGGGGCATCGCCAAAAACGTTCAGTACTTC.

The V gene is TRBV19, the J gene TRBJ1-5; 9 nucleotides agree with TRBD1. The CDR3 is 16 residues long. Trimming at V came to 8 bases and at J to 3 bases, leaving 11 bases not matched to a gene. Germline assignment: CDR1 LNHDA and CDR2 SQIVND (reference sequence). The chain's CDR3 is CASAEEGTGINQPQHF. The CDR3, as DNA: TGTGCCAGTGCAGAGGAAGGGACAGGGATCAATCAGCCCCAGCATTTT.

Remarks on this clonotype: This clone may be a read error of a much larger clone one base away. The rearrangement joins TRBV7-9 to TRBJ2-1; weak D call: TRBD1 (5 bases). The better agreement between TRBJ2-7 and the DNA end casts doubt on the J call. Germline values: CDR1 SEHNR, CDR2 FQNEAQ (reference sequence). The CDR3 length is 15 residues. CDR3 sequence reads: CASSLVQGSYNEQYF. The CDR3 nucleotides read TGTGCCAGCAGCTTAGTCCAGGGTTCCTACAATGAGCAGTACTTC.

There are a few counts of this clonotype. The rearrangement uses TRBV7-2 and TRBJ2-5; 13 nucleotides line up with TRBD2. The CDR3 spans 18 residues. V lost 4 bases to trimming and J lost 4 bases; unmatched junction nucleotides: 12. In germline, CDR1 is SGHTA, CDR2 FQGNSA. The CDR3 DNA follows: TGTGCCAGCAGCTCAACGGATGGACTAGCGGGAGTCCGAGAGACCCAGTACTTC. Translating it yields CASSSTDGLAGVRETQYF.

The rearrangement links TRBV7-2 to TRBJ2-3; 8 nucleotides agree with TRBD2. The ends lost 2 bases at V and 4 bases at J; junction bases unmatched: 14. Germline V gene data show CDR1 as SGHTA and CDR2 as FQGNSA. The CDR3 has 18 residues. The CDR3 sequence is CASSLRRNSGTRPDTQYF. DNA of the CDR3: TGTGCCAGCAGCTTACGGAGAAATTCCGGGACTAGGCCAGATACGCAGTATTTT. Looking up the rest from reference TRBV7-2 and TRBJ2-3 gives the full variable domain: GAGVSQSPSNKVTEKGKDVELRCDPISGHTALYWYRQSLGQGLEFLIYFQGNSAPDKSGLPSDRFSAERTGGSVSTLTIQRTQQEDSAVYLCASSLRRNSGTRPDTQYFGPGTRLTVL.

The DNA of the CDR3 is TGCGCCAGCAGCCAGGGACTAGCGGGGGTCCTGAGCTCCTACGAGCAGTACTTC. Translated, it gives CASSQGLAGVLSSYEQYF. The V and J genes are TRBV4-3 and TRBJ2-7; the match to TRBD2 covers 14 bases. The CDR3 is made up of 18 amino acids. Germline CDR1 is LGHNA and CDR2 is YSLEER. V shed 3 bases and J 0 bases; nucleotides not matched to a gene: 7.

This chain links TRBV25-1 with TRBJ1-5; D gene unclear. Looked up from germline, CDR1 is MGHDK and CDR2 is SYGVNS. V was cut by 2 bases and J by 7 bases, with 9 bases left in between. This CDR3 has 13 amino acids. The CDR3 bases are TGTGCCAGCAGTGAAGGGCTCGGGCAGCCCCAGCATTTT. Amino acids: CASSEGLGQPQHF. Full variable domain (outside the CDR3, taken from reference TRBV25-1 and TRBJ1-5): EADIYQTPRYLVIGTGKKITLECSQTMGHDKMYWYQQDPGMELHLIHYSYGVNSTEKGDLSSESTVSRIRTEHFPLTLESARPSHTSQYLCASSEGLGQPQHFGDGTRLSIL.

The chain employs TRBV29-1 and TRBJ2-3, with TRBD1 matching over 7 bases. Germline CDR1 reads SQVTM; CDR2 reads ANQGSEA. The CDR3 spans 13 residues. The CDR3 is CNAMGQSADTQYF. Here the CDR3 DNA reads TGCAACGCAATGGGACAGAGCGCAGATACGCAGTATTTT.

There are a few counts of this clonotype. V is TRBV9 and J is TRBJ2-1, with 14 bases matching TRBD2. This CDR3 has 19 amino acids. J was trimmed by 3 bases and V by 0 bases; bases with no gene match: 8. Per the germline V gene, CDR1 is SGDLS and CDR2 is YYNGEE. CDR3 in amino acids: CASSVGLGTSGSFYNEQFF. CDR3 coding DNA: TGTGCCAGCAGCGTAGGTTTGGGGACTAGCGGGAGTTTCTACAATGAGCAGTTCTTC.

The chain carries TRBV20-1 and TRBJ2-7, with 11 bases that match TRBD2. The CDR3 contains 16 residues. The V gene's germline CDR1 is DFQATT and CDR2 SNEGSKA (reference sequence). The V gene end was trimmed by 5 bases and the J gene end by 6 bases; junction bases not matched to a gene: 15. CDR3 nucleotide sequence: TGCAGTGCTGACCGGCGAAGGGTAGCGGGGGGGACCGAGCAGTACTTC. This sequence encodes CSADRRRVAGGTEQYF.

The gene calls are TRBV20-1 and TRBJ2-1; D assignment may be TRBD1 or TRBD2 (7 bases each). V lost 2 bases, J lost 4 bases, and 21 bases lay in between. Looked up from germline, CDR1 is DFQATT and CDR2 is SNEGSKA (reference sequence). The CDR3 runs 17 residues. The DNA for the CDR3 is TGCAGTGCTAGACTAGGGGGCGGGAGTCCGTCATACAATGAGCAGTTCTTC. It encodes CSARLGGGSPSYNEQFF.

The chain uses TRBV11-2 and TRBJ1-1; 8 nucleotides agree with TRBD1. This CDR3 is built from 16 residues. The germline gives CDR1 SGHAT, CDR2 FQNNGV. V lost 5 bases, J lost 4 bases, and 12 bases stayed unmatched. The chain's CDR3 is CASSTRTGWGGTEAFF. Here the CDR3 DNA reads TGTGCCAGCAGCACCCGGACAGGGTGGGGGGGCACTGAAGCTTTCTTT.

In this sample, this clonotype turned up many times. The CDR3 nucleotides are TGTGCCAGCAGCTCAGCGGGGGGGGTAGAGACCCAGTACTTC. This codes for CASSSAGGVETQYF. V gene TRBV7-2 combines with J gene TRBJ2-5, with 10 bases that match TRBD2. Germline loops: CDR1 SGHTA, CDR2 FQGNSA. The CDR3 consists of 14 residues. V gave up 4 bases and J gave up 4 bases; unmatched junction bases: 3. Complete variable domain (other parts from reference TRBV7-2 and TRBJ2-5): GAGVSQSPSNKVTEKGKDVELRCDPISGHTALYWYRQSLGQGLEFLIYFQGNSAPDKSGLPSDRFSAERTGGSVSTLTIQRTQQEDSAVYLCASSSAGGVETQYFGPGTRLLVL.

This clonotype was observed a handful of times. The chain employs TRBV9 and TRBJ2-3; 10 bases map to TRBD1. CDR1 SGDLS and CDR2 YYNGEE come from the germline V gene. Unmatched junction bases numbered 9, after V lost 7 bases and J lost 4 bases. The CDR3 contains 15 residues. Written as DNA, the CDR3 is TGTGCCAGCGCGCGGGACAGGGGTCTCCCAGATACGCAGTATTTT. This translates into CASARDRGLPDTQYF.

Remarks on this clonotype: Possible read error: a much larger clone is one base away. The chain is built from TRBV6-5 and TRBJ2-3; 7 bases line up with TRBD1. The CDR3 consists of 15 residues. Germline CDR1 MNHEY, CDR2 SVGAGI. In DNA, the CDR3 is TGTGCCAGCAGGACTTCGACAGGGAGCACAGGTACGCAGTATTTT. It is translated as CASRTSTGSTGTQYF.

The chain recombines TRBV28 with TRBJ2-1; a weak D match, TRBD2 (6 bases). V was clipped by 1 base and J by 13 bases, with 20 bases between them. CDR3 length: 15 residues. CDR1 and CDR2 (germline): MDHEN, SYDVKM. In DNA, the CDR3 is TGTGCCAGCAGTTTATCCCGGGAGTCGGGAGAGACCCAGTTCTTC. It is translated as CASSLSRESGETQFF.

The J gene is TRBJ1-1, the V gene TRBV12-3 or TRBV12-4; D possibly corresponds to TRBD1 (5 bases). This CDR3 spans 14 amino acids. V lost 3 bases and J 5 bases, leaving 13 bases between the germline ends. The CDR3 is CASSFNRGRTEAFF. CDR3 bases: TGTGCCAGCAGTTTCAACCGGGGCCGGACTGAAGCTTTCTTT.

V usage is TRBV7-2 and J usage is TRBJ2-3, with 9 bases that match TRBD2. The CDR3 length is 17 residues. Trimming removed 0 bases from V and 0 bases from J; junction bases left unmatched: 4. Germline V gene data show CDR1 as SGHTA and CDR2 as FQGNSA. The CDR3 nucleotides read TGTGCCAGCAGCTTAGCTGTAGCGGGGGTCAGCACAGATACGCAGTATTTT. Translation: CASSLAVAGVSTDTQYF.

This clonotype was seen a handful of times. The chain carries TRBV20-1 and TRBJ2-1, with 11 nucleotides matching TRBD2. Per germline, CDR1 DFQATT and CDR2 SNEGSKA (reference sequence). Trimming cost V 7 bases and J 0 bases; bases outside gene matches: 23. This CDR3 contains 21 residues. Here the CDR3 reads CSGSLPLKASGRRPSYNEQFF. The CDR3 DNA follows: TGCAGTGGTAGCCTCCCTCTTAAGGCTAGCGGGAGGAGGCCCTCCTACAATGAGCAGTTCTTC.

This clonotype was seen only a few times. CDR3 residues: CASSKPGHGLYGYTF. For the CDR3, the DNA is TGTGCCAGCAGCAAGCCGGGACACGGCCTGTATGGCTACACCTTC. The chain links TRBV7-4 to TRBJ1-2, with D perhaps TRBD1 (6 bases). V shed 5 bases and J shed 5 bases, with 18 bases lying between them. The germline gives CDR1 SGHVT, CDR2 SQSDAQ. The CDR3 runs to 15 residues.

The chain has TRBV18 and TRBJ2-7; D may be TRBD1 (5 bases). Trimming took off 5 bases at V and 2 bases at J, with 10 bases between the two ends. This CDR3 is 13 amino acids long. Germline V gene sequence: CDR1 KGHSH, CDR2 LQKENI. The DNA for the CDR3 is TGTGCCAGCTCATTTACAGGAACCTACGAGCAGTACTTC. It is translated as CASSFTGTYEQYF.

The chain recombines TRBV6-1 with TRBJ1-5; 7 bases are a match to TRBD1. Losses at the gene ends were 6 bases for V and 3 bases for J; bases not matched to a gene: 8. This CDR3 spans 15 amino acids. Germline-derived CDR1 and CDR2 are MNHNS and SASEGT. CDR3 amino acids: CASRVDRVTNQPQHF. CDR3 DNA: TGTGCCAGCAGGGTAGACAGGGTTACCAATCAGCCCCAGCATTTT.

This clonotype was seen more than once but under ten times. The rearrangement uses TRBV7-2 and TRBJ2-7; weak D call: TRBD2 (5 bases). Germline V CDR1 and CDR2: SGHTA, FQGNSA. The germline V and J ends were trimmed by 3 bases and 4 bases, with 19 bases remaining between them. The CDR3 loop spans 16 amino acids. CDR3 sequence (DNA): TGTGCCAGCAGCTTTAGGGCTATTCACGAGGGTTACGAGCAGTACTTC. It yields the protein CASSFRAIHEGYEQYF.

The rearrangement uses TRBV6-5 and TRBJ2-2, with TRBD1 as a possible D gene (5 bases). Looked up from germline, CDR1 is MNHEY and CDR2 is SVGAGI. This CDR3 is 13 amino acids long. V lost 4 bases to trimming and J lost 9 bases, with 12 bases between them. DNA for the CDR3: TGTGCCAGCAGTTCAGGGTGGTCACGGGAGCTGTTTTTT. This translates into CASSSGWSRELFF.